This T cell receptor beta chain came from a study of CXCR3-negative and CXCR3-positive naive CD8 T cells. General study points: Partial loss of CXCR3 expression followed cryopreservation; most assays used fresh PBMCs. Naive CXCR3-positive cells had TRB CDR3s more hydrophobic than those of CXCR3-negative naive cells. With respect to TRBV-TRBJ usage, naive CXCR3-negative and CXCR3-positive cells were similar; memory differed.

Regarding this clonotype: Its antigen is unidentified.

Each CD8+ T cell subset was sorted in triplicate, hundreds of thousands of cells each. UMI-tagged TRB cDNA libraries were built via 5' RACE. TCRdb re-called the 5' RACE reads and shows each CDR3 protein once, DNA omitted. The sample spans about 140,000 distinct CDR3 sequences; the ten largest clones claim roughly 0.39%. This sequence was found in a human donor in good health. Some clones in this sample may be carry-over from other donors' samples. Sequencing was performed on naive CXCR3+ CD8+ T cells from blood. As for subset: CD45RO-CCR7+CD27+CD95- naive CD8+ T cells expressing CXCR3 (TNR3+).

CDR3 loop: CASDGEQGNTEAFF. This chain links TRBV21-1 with TRBJ1-1; TCRdb's assignment of TRBD1 cannot be checked, as there is no DNA. TRBV21-1 is a recognized pseudogene. This CDR3 is 14 amino acids long.